These T cell receptor beta chains were read from a single sample in a study of blood T cell repertoires in COVID-19. Assay: immunoSEQ multiplex PCR; the TCRdb copy retains only in-frame clones and omits some. Seen here are roughly 100,000 clones, roughly 87% observed once, and the top ten hold roughly 5.2%. Sequenced sample: peripheral blood. These receptors were taken from a woman aged 45-60 years with COVID-19, enrolled during active disease. The CDR3 runs from the conserved cysteine through the conserved F or W. Fields, in order: D gene, J gene, V gene, clone size, CDR3 protein, CDR3 DNA. The D gene is left open where the match is weak. Only part of the rows carry a size: once, few, many, or a class if the clone is expanded.

TRBD1	TRBJ2-6	TRBV19	-	CASRTGDSLGANVLTF	TGTGCCAGTAGGACAGGGGACTCCCTTGGGGCCAACGTCCTGACTTTC
TRBD2	TRBJ2-4	TRBV6-6	-	CASSLTSGGLKNIQYF	TGTGCCAGCAGTTTGACTAGCGGGGGCCTCAAAAACATTCAGTACTTC
TRBD1	TRBJ2-7	TRBV29-1	-	CSVEDRGLPSSYEQYF	TGCAGCGTTGAAGACAGGGGGCTCCCGAGCTCCTACGAGCAGTACTTC
TRBD1	TRBJ2-7	TRBV2	-	CASRRPGQGLEQYF	TGTGCCAGCAGGCGACCGGGACAGGGGCTCGAGCAGTACTTC
TRBD2	TRBJ2-3	TRBV24-1	-	CATSRSGAEDTQYF	TGTGCCACCAGTCGAAGCGGGGCTGAAGATACGCAGTATTTT
TRBD2	TRBJ2-1	TRBV4-2	-	CASSQVAGGPYNEQFF	TGTGCCAGCAGCCAAGTCGCGGGGGGGCCGTACAATGAGCAGTTCTTC
-	TRBJ1-2	TRBV7-2	-	CASSLDSTGLNYGYTF	TGTGCCAGCAGCTTAGATAGCACAGGTTTAAACTATGGCTACACCTTC
-	TRBJ1-6	TRBV30	few	CAWSVGVYRNNSPLHF	TGTGCCTGGAGTGTGGGAGTCTATCGGAATAATTCACCCCTCCACTTT
TRBD2	TRBJ2-2	TRBV5-4	-	CASSPGLAGGPDTGELFF	TGTGCCAGCAGCCCCGGACTAGCGGGGGGGCCCGACACCGGGGAGCTGTTTTTT
TRBD2	TRBJ2-3	TRBV11-3	-	CASSLAGGGTDTQYF	TGTGCCAGCAGCTTAGCGGGGGGAGGCACAGATACGCAGTATTTT
TRBD1	TRBJ1-1	TRBV5-1	few	CASSLEGGAWNTEAFF	TGCGCCAGCAGCTTGGAAGGGGGCGCGTGGAACACTGAAGCTTTCTTT
-	TRBJ2-2	TRBV5-4	-	CASSSFGGATTGELFF	TGTGCCAGCAGCTCTTTTGGGGGGGCGACCACCGGGGAGCTGTTTTTT
-	TRBJ1-1	TRBV5-1	-	CASSLASGLEAFF	TGCGCCAGCAGCTTGGCATCGGGTCTCGAAGCTTTCTTT
TRBD1	TRBJ1-1	TRBV9	-	CASSVTGGSGEAFF	TGTGCCAGCAGCGTAACAGGGGGCAGTGGTGAAGCTTTCTTT
-	TRBJ1-1	TRBV6-2/TRBV6-3	-	CASSTGGTEAFF	TGTGCCAGCAGCACCGGGGGCACTGAAGCTTTCTTT
TRBD2	TRBJ2-1	TRBV18	-	CASSRTSGNEQFF	TGTGCCAGCTCACGGACTAGCGGCAATGAGCAGTTCTTC
-	TRBJ2-2	TRBV24-1	-	CATSEKDSRELFF	TGTGCCACCAGCGAGAAGGACAGTCGGGAGCTGTTTTTT
-	TRBJ2-1	TRBV19	-	CASRAGAGLLVNEQFF	TGTGCCAGTAGGGCGGGGGCGGGCCTGCTGGTGAATGAGCAGTTCTTC
TRBD1	TRBJ2-7	TRBV5-4	-	CASSLEGGQGAYEQYF	TGTGCCAGCAGCTTGGAGGGGGGACAGGGAGCCTACGAGCAGTACTTC
TRBD1	TRBJ1-5	TRBV19	-	CASSETGGGNQPQHF	TGTGCCAGTAGTGAGACAGGGGGCGGCAATCAGCCCCAGCATTTT
-	TRBJ1-1	TRBV7-9	-	CASSEGAPAFF	TGTGCCAGCAGCGAAGGAGCACCAGCTTTCTTT
-	TRBJ1-4	TRBV14	-	CASSPAGDREKLFF	TGTGCCAGCAGCCCGGCGGGTGATCGGGAAAAACTGTTTTTT
TRBD2	TRBJ2-1	TRBV3-1/TRBV3-2	-	CASSQGPGGYNEQFF	TGTGCCAGCAGCCAAGGCCCGGGGGGGTACAATGAGCAGTTCTTC
-	TRBJ2-3	TRBV2	-	CASAQSTDTQYF	TGTGCCAGCGCGCAAAGCACAGATACGCAGTATTTT
-	TRBJ2-2	TRBV19	-	CASSIRVTGELFF	TGTGCCAGTAGTATCAGGGTCACCGGGGAGCTGTTTTTT
TRBD2	TRBJ2-1	TRBV29-1	once	CSVEDDLRGGDEQFF	TGCAGCGTTGAAGACGATCTGCGGGGGGGGGACGAGCAGTTCTTC
-	TRBJ1-1	TRBV29-1	-	CSVAGQMNTEAFF	TGCAGCGTTGCCGGACAGATGAACACTGAAGCTTTCTTT
-	TRBJ1-2	TRBV10-3	few	CAISERFSTTYGYTF	TGTGCCATCAGTGAGCGGTTCAGCACTACCTATGGCTACACCTTC